The 13 T cell receptor beta chains reported below all come from one sample, sequenced in a study of tumor-infiltrating lymphocytes in primary liver carcinoma. Total RNA amounting to 500 ng was the source from which TCR beta cDNA was made with a constant-region primer. Modified slightly, ARM-PCR produced TCR beta libraries over three nested multiplex PCR rounds. PCR rounds one and two used TRBV1-TRBV30 forward primers with a C-beta reverse primer for 10 cycles each. TCRdb re-called the multiplex PCR reads with MiXCR, one entry per CDR3 protein. The sample contains around 330,000 distinct CDR3 sequences, less than 75% of which appear only once. Blood RNA came from unsorted whole blood; germline DNA was also extracted. The sequenced material came from peripheral blood. The source is a man aged 40-55 years with primary liver carcinoma and hepatitis B virus infection.

This clonotype was counted many times. The rearrangement uses TRBV5-8 and TRBJ2-2; D not certain. This CDR3 spans 13 amino acids. V lost 4 bases, J lost 9 bases, and 13 bases lay in between. Germline CDR1 SGHTS, CDR2 YDEGEE. The CDR3: CASSQTRGRELFF. The CDR3 DNA is TGTGCCAGCAGCCAAACTCGAGGCCGGGAGCTGTTTTTT.

This clonotype was seen ten or more times. The rearrangement joins TRBV6-5 to TRBJ2-2; 13 nucleotides align to TRBD2. The J segment lost 4 bases and the V segment lost 5 bases, leaving 4 bases of the junction unmatched. Germline V gene sequence: CDR1 MNHEY, CDR2 SVGAGI. The CDR3 covers 16 residues. CDR3 sequence reads: CASSPGLAGATGELFF. As DNA, the CDR3 is TGTGCCAGCAGTCCTGGACTAGCGGGAGCCACCGGGGAGCTGTTTTTT.

A few counts support this clonotype. This may be a read error: a much more frequent sequence differs by one nucleotide. This chain joins TRBV6-5 and TRBJ1-2; D gene unclear. The V gene's germline CDR1 is MNHEY and CDR2 SVGAGI. The CDR3 is 12 residues long. Between the trimmed V and J ends, which lost 5 bases and 4 bases, there was a span of 8 bases. CDR3: CASSGIVYGYTF. The CDR3 nucleotides are TGTGCCAGCAGTGGGATAGTCTATGGCTACACCTTC.

This clonotype occurred a few times. The chain has TRBV30 and TRBJ1-3; D is uncertain. CDR3 length: 13 residues. V dropped 2 bases and J dropped 1 base, with 6 bases sitting between them. The germline CDR1 and CDR2 sequences are GTSNPN and SVGIG (reference sequence). CDR3 sequence reads: CAWSWLSGNTIYF. The CDR3 DNA reads as TGTGCCTGGAGTTGGCTTTCTGGAAACACCATATATTTT.

This clonotype was observed a single time. The V and J genes are TRBV11-3 and TRBJ2-1, with a possible D match to TRBD2 (6 bases). V was cut by 7 bases and J by 12 bases, with 22 bases left in between. CDR3 length: 14 amino acids. CDR1 and CDR2 from the germline V gene are SGHNT and YENEEA. Written as DNA, the CDR3 is TGTGCCAGCACCTTGGGAGGTGGGAATGGTGGGCAGTTCTTC. Translation gives CASTLGGGNGGQFF.

The genes are TRBV20-1 and TRBJ2-3, with D uncertain. The CDR3 extends over 12 amino acids. CDR1 is DFQATT and CDR2 is SNEGSKA in the germline V gene (reference sequence). V dropped 4 bases and J dropped 1 base, with 6 bases sitting between them. For the CDR3, the DNA is TGCAGTGCTATTAAAGGCACAGATACGCAGTATTTT. As protein: CSAIKGTDTQYF.

Notes on this clonotype: An end of the junction differs from the germline gene, which may be a read error. The CDR3 loop reads CAISDLFGTQYF. The CDR3, as DNA: TGTGCCATCAGTGATTTATTTGGGACCCAGTACTTC. The V call is TRBV24-1, the J call TRBJ2-5; no reliable D call. The germline gives CDR1 KGHDR, CDR2 SFDVKD. This CDR3 has 12 amino acids.

This clonotype was picked up many times. This sequence joins TRBV12-3 or TRBV12-4 and TRBJ2-3; 7 bases are a match to TRBD2. The CDR3 runs to 13 residues. After removal of 6 bases from V and 5 bases from J, the junction contained 5 bases not matched to a gene. This chain's CDR3 is CASSPIAGDTQYF. CDR3 in DNA: TGTGCCAGCAGCCCCATAGCGGGAGATACGCAGTATTTT.

Regarding this clonotype: The junction does not match germline at one end; this may be a read error. This sequence joins TRBV6-1 and TRBJ2-2, with 7 positions matching TRBD2. Germline CDR1 reads MNHNS; CDR2 reads SASEGT. This CDR3 region has 15 residues. The chain's CDR3 is CASSEGGVMTVELFF. CDR3 sequence (DNA): TGTGCCAGCAGTGAGGGGGGGGTTATGACCGTGGAGCTGTTTTTT.

Regarding this clonotype: A read error may account for a junction end that differs from germline. This chain uses TRBV5-1 with TRBJ2-5; 8 nucleotides agree with TRBD1. The CDR3 is 13 amino acids. CDR1 is SGHRS and CDR2 is YFSETQ in the germline V gene. The CDR3 sequence: CASRLQGEETQCF. The CDR3 nucleotides read TGCGCTAGCAGATTACAGGGGGAAGAGACCCAGTGCTTC.

The chain couples TRBV11-3 to TRBJ2-1, with a tentative D call TRBD1 (6 bases). The CDR3 length is 16 residues. V dropped 1 base and J dropped 4 bases, with 14 bases sitting between them. Germline V gene data show CDR1 as SGHNT and CDR2 as YENEEA. DNA for the CDR3: TGTGCCAGCAGCTTAGGGAGAGGACAGTGGTACAATGAGCAGTTCTTC. The encoded protein is CASSLGRGQWYNEQFF.

Of note for this clonotype: A much larger clone differs by one base, so this may be a read error. CDR3 protein: CASSLSVTTGEVFF. CDR3 sequence (DNA): TGTGCCAGCAGTCTCAGCGTTACCACCGGGGAGGTGTTTTTT. The genes are TRBV6-1 and TRBJ2-2, with a weak D call TRBD2 (6 bases). Germline V gene sequence: CDR1 MNHNS, CDR2 SASEGT. The CDR3 totals 14 residues.

There are a few counts of this clonotype. The chain combines TRBV5-6 with TRBJ2-3; D is uncertain. The CDR3 totals 12 residues. Trimming took 3 bases from V and 8 from J, leaving 10 bases between them. From germline, CDR1 is SGHDT and CDR2 YYEEEE. This CDR3 reads CASSSPKGTQYF. The CDR3 nucleotides read TGTGCCAGCAGCTCACCCAAGGGTACGCAGTATTTT.